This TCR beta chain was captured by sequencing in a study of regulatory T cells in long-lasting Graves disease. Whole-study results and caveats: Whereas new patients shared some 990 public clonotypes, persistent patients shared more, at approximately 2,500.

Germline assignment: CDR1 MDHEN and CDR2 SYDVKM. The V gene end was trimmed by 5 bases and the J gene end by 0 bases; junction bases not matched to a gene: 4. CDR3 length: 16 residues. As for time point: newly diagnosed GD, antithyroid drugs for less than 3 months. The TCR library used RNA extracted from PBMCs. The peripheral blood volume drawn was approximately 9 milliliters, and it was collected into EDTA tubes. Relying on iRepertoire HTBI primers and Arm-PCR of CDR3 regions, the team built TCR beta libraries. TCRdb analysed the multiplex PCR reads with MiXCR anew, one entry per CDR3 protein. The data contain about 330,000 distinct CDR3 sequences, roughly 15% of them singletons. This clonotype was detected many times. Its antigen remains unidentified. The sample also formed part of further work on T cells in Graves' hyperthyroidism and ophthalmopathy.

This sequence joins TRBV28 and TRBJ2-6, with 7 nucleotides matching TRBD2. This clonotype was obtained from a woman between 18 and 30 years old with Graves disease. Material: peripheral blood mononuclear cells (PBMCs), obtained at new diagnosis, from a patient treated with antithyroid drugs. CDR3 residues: CASSLTGGSGANVLTF. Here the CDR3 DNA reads TGTGCCAGCAGTCTTACGGGGGGCTCTGGGGCCAACGTCCTGACTTTC.